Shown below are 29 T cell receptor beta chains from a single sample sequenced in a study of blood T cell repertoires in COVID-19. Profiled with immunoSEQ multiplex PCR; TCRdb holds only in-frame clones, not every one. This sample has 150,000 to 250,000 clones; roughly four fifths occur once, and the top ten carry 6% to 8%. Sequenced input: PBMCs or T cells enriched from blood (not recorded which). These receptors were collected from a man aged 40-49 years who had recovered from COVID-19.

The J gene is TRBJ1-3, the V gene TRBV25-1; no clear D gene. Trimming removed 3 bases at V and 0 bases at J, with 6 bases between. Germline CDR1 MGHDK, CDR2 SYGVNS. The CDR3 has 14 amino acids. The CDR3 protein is CASSETSSGNTIYF. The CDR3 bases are TGTGCCAGCAGTGAGACATCCTCTGGAAACACCATATATTTT.

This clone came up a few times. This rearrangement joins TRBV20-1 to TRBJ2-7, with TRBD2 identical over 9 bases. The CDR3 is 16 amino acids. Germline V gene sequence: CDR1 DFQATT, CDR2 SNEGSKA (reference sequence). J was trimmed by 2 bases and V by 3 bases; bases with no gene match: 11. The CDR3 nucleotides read TGCAGTGCTAGTGATGGGACTAGCCTAAACCCCTACGAGCAGTACTTC. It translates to CSASDGTSLNPYEQYF.

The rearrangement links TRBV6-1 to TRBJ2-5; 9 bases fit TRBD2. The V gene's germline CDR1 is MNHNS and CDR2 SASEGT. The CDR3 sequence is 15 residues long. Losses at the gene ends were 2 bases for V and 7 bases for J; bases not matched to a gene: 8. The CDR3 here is CASSERAGGLGTQYF. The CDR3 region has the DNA TGTGCCAGCAGTGAAAGAGCGGGGGGCCTAGGGACCCAGTACTTC.

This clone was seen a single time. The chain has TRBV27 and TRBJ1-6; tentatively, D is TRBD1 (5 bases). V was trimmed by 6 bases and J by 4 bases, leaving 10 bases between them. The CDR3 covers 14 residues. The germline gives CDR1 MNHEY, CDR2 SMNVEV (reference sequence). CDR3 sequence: CASREGRYNSPLHF. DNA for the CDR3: TGTGCCAGCAGGGAGGGGCGGTATAATTCACCCCTCCACTTT.

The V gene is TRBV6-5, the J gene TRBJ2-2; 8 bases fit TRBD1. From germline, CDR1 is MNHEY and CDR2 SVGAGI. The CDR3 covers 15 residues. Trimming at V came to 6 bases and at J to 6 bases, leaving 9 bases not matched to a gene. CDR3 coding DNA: TGTGCCAGCAGATGGACAGGGAGTGGACCCGGGGAGCTGTTTTTT. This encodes CASRWTGSGPGELFF.

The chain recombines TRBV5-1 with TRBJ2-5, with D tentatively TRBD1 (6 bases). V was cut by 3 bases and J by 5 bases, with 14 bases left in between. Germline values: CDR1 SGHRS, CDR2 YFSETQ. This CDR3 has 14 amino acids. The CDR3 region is CASSSYTGTETQYF. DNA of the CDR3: TGCGCCAGCAGCTCCTACACAGGGACGGAGACCCAGTACTTC. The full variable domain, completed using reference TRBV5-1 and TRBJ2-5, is KAGVTQTPRYLIKTRGQQVTLSCSPISGHRSVSWYQQTPGQGLQFLFEYFSETQRNKGNFPGRFSGRQFSNSRSEMNVSTLELGDSALYLCASSSYTGTETQYFGPGTRLLVL.

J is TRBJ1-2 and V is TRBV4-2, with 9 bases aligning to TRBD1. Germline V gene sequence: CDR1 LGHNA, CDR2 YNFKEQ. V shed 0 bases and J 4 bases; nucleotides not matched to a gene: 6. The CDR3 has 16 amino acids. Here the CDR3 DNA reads TGTGCCAGCAGCCAAGATCCGACAGGGGGAATCTATGGCTACACCTTC. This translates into CASSQDPTGGIYGYTF.

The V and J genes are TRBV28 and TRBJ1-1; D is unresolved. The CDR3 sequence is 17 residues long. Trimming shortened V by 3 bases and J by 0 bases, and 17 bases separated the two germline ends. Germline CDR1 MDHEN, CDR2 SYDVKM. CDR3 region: CASSFSIRGSLNTEAFF. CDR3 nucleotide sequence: TGTGCCAGCAGTTTCTCGATTCGCGGGTCTTTGAACACTGAAGCTTTCTTT.

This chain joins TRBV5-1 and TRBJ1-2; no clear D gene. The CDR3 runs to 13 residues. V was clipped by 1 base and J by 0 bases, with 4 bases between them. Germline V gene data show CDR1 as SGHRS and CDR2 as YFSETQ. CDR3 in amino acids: CASSLNTNYGYTF. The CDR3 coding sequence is TGCGCCAGCAGCTTGAACACTAACTATGGCTACACCTTC.

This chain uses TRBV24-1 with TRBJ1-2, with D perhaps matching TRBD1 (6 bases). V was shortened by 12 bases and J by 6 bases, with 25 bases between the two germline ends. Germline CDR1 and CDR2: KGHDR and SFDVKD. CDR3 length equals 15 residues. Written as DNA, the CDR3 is TGTGCCCCTTACAGGGAGGGGGTTGTTGTTAATGGCTACACCTTC. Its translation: CAPYREGVVVNGYTF.

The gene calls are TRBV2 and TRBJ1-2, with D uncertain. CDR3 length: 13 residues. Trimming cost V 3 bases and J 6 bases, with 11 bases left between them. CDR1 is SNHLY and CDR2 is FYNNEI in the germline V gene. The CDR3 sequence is CASSERQWNGYTF. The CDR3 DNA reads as TGTGCCAGCAGTGAGCGACAATGGAATGGCTACACCTTC.

The CDR3: CASSLAGGGNLANVLTF. The DNA for the CDR3 is TGTGCCAGCAGCTTAGCAGGGGGTGGTAACTTGGCCAACGTCCTGACTTTC. The chain joins TRBV7-8 to TRBJ2-6, with D possibly matching TRBD1 (6 bases). The CDR3 is 17 amino acids. CDR1 is SGHVS and CDR2 is FQNEAQ in the germline V gene. V shed 0 bases and J shed 6 bases, with 15 bases lying between them.

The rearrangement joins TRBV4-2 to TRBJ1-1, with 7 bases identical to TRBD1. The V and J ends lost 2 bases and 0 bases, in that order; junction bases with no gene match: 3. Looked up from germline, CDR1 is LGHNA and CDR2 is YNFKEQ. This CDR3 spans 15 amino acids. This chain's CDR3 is CASSQTGAMNTEAFF. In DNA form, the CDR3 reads TGTGCCAGCAGCCAAACAGGGGCGATGAACACTGAAGCTTTCTTT.

In DNA form, the CDR3 reads TGTGCCAGCAGAGAACAGGGCTTACAAGAGACCCAGTACTTC. It yields the protein CASREQGLQETQYF. The rearrangement uses TRBV2 and TRBJ2-5; D possibly corresponds to TRBD1 (6 bases). Germline values: CDR1 SNHLY, CDR2 FYNNEI. The ends were cut back, 6 bases at V and 2 bases at J, with 13 bases in the middle. This CDR3 region has 14 residues.

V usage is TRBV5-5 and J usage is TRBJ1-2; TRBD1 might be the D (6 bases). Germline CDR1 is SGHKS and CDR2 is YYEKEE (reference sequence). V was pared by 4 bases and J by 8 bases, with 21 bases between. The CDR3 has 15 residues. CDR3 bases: TGTGCCAGCAGCCTGGACAGATTTCCTTATGAAGGCTACACCTTC. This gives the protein CASSLDRFPYEGYTF.

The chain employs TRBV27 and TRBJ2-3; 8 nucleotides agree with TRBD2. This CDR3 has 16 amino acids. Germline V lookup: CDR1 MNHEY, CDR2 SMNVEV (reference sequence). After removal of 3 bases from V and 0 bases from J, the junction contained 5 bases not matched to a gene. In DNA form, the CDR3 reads TGTGCCAGCAGTTTGAGCGGGGGATTCAGCACAGATACGCAGTATTTT. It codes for CASSLSGGFSTDTQYF.

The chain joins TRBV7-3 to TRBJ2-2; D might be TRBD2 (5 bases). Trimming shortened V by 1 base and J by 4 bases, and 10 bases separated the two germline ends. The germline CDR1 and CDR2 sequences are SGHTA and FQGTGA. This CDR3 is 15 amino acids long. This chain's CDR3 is CASSLNARGTGELFF. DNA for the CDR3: TGTGCCAGCAGCTTAAATGCCCGGGGCACCGGGGAGCTGTTTTTT.

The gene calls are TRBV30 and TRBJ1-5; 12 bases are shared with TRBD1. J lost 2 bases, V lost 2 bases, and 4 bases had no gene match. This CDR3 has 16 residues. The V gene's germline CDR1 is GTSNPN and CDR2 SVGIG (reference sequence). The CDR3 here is CAWSRGQGAGNQPQHF. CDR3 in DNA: TGTGCCTGGAGTAGGGGACAGGGGGCTGGCAATCAGCCCCAGCATTTT.

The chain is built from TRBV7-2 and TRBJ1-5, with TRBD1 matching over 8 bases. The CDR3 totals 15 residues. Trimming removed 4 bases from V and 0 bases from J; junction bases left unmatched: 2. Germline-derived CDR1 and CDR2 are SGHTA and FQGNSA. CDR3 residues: CASSWTGRSNQPQHF. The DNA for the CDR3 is TGTGCCAGCAGCTGGACAGGGCGTAGCAATCAGCCCCAGCATTTT.

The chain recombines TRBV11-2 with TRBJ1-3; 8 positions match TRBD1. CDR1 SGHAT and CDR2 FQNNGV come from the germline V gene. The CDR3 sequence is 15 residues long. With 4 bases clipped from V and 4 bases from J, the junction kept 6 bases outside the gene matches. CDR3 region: CASSSIRTGGNTIYF. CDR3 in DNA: TGTGCCAGCAGCTCCATTCGGACAGGGGGAAACACCATATATTTT.

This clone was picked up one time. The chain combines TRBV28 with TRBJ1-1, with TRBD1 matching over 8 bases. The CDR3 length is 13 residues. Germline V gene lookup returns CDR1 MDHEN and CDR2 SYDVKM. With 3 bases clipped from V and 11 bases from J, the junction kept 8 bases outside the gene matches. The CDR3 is CASSFHSQGEAFF. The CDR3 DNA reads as TGTGCCAGCAGTTTCCACTCACAGGGGGAGGCTTTCTTT. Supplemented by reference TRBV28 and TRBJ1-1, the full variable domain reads DVKVTQSSRYLVKRTGEKVFLECVQDMDHENMFWYRQDPGLGLRLIYFSYDVKMKEKGDIPEGYSVSREKKERFSLILESASTNQTSMYLCASSFHSQGEAFFGQGTRLTVV.

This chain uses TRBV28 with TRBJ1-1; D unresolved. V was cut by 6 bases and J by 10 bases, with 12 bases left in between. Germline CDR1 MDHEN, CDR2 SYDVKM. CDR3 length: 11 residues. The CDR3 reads CASREDKRAFF. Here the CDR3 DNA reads TGTGCCAGCAGGGAAGATAAGCGAGCTTTCTTT.

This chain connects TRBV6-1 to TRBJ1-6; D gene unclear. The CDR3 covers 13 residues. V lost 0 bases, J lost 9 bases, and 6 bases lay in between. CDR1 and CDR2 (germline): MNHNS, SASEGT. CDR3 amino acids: CASSEAFLSPLHF. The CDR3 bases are TGTGCCAGCAGTGAAGCTTTCCTTTCACCCCTCCACTTT.

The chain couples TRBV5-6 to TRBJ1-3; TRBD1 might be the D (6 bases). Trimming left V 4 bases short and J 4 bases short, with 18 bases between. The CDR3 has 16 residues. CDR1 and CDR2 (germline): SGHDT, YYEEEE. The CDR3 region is CASSPGGPTQGNTIYF. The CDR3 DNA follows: TGTGCCAGCAGCCCGGGGGGGCCTACCCAGGGAAACACCATATATTTT. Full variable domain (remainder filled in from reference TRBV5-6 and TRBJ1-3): DAGVTQSPTHLIKTRGQQVTLRCSPKSGHDTVSWYQQALGQGPQFIFQYYEEEERQRGNFPDRFSGHQFPNYSSELNVNALLLGDSALYLCASSPGGPTQGNTIYFGEGSWLTVV.

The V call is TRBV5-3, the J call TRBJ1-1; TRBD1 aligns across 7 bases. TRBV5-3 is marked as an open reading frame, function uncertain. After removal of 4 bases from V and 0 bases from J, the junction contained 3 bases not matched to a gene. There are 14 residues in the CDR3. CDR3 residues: CARSPGTVNTEAFF. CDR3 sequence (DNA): TGTGCCAGAAGCCCCGGGACAGTGAACACTGAAGCTTTCTTT.

The CDR3 loop is CASSIGQGATEAFF. The CDR3 DNA sequence: TGTGCCAGTAGTATAGGCCAGGGGGCGACTGAAGCTTTCTTT. The chain combines TRBV19 with TRBJ1-1; 8 positions agree with TRBD1. Per germline, CDR1 LNHDA and CDR2 SQIVND (reference sequence). J lost 5 bases, V lost 1 base, and 3 bases had no gene match. This CDR3 spans 14 amino acids.

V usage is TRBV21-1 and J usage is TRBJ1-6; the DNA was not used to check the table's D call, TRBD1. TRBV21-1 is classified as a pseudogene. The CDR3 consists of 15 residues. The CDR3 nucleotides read TGTGCCAGCAGCAATAGGTACGCAGGGTTTTGCCCCCTCCACTTT. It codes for CASSNRYAGFCPLHF.

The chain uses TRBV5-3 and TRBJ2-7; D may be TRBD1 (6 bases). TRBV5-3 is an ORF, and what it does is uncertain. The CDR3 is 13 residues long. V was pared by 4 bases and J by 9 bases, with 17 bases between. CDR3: CARSTPDRFGQYF. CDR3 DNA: TGTGCCAGAAGCACTCCTGACAGGTTCGGGCAGTACTTC.

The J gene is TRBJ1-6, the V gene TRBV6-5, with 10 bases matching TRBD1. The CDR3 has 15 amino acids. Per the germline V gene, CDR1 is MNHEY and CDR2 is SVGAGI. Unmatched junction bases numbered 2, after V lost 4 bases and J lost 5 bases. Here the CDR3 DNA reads TGTGCCAGCAGTTTGGGACAGGGGAATAATTCACCCCTCCACTTT. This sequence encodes CASSLGQGNNSPLHF.